This T cell receptor (beta chain) stems from a study of shared clonotypes between healthy human individuals. CDR1 and CDR2 (germline): SNHLY, FYNNEI. The trim removed 7 bases at V and 5 bases at J, leaving 9 bases unmatched. The CDR3 covers 15 residues. Findings and caveats of the study: Sampling involved blood alone; tissue repertoires likely differ.

An assay was performed, and its level was deep. Using immunoSEQ multiplex PCR, the repertoire was profiled, and TCRdb retains in-frame clones only, with some absent. The table shows nearly 1,000,000 clones, with about 80% occurring only once. To note about this clone: Its specificity is not known.

The receptor comes from a man in his late teens or twenties in good health. V is TRBV2 and J is TRBJ2-1; 9 nucleotides line up with TRBD2. The sequenced sample consisted of memory CD4+ T cells sorted from blood. Documented subset: CD45RA-negative fraction. In DNA, the CDR3 is TGTGCCAGCACCGAACGGCTAGCGGGGAACAATGAGCAGTTCTTC. Its protein product is CASTERLAGNNEQFF.